Following are 13 T cell receptor beta chains from one sample sequenced in a study of identical twins. MiXCR was run by TCRdb on the 5' RACE reads, yielding one entry per CDR3 protein. The sample holds about 280,000 distinct CDR3 sequences, roughly 8.6% seen once. The data also belong to a second study, concerning yellow fever vaccine responses in identical twins.

The sequencing sample was made of memory (CD45RO+) T cells sorted from blood. The receptors stem from a woman aged 18-30 years in good health.

This clonotype was detected ten times or more. The chain links TRBV6-1 to TRBJ2-1; TRBD2 matches 11 bases. The CDR3 sequence is 15 residues long. Germline assignment: CDR1 MNHNS and CDR2 SASEGT. V lost 7 bases and J lost 9; bases outside the gene matches: 11. DNA of the CDR3: TGTGCCAGCACCTCCGGTAGCGGGGGGGCCGGTGAGCAGTTCTTC. Translating it yields CASTSGSGGAGEQFF.

Many counts were recorded for this clonotype. The rearrangement uses TRBV2 and TRBJ2-1; D is undetermined. This CDR3 spans 14 amino acids. Germline values: CDR1 SNHLY, CDR2 FYNNEI. The ends were cut back, 3 bases at V and 4 bases at J, with 10 bases in the middle. The CDR3 region is CASSEKGIYNEQFF. As DNA, the CDR3 is TGTGCCAGCAGTGAGAAAGGGATTTACAATGAGCAGTTCTTC.

In its sample, this clonotype was seen a few times. This rearrangement joins TRBV7-9 to TRBJ1-3, with D unresolved. This CDR3 has 15 residues. Trimming removed 2 bases from V and 0 bases from J, with 8 bases in between. Germline loops: CDR1 SEHNR, CDR2 FQNEAQ (reference sequence). The chain's CDR3 is CASSLITSSGNTIYF. The DNA for the CDR3 is TGTGCCAGCAGCTTAATCACATCCTCTGGAAACACCATATATTTT. The variable domain in full, completed from reference TRBV7-9 and TRBJ1-3, reads DTGVSQNPRHKITKRGQNVTFRCDPISEHNRLYWYRQTLGQGPEFLTYFQNEAQLEKSRLLSDRFSAERPKGSFSTLEIQRTEQGDSAMYLCASSLITSSGNTIYFGEGSWLTVV.

The chain is built from TRBV15 and TRBJ2-3, with a possible D match to TRBD2 (6 bases). This CDR3 region has 15 residues. V was trimmed by 8 bases and J by 2 bases, leaving 17 bases between them. Germline V gene sequence: CDR1 LNHNV, CDR2 YYDKDF (reference sequence). CDR3 residues: CATPSRGIPTDTQYF. For the CDR3, the DNA is TGTGCCACCCCCTCCCGCGGGATCCCCACAGATACGCAGTATTTT.

The rearrangement links TRBV27 to TRBJ1-6, with 8 positions matching TRBD1. The CDR3 totals 14 residues. The germline V gene has CDR1 MNHEY and CDR2 SMNVEV (reference sequence). The J segment lost 8 bases and the V segment lost 6 bases, leaving 6 bases of the junction unmatched. The CDR3 spells CASRLDRVYSPLHF. The CDR3, as DNA: TGTGCCAGCAGACTGGACAGGGTGTATTCACCCCTCCACTTT.

The chain is built from TRBV5-1 and TRBJ2-3; D unclear. The V end was cut by 7 bases, the J end by 0 bases, with 12 bases between. The CDR3 runs to 14 residues. Looked up from germline, CDR1 is SGHRS and CDR2 is YFSETQ. This chain's CDR3 is CASRPEISTDTQYF. The CDR3 nucleotides read TGCGCCAGCCGCCCGGAGATTAGCACAGATACGCAGTATTTT.

The rearrangement joins TRBV25-1 to TRBJ2-1, with D possibly being TRBD1 (5 bases). Germline CDR1 is MGHDK and CDR2 is SYGVNS. The CDR3 runs 14 residues. Trimming shortened V by 3 bases and J by 7 bases, and 13 bases separated the two germline ends. In DNA, the CDR3 is TGTGCCAGCAGTGATAACACAAAGGGGAATGAGCAGTTCTTC. It codes for CASSDNTKGNEQFF.

The V gene is TRBV14, the J gene TRBJ2-1; TRBD2 matches 9 bases. The V gene end was trimmed by 1 base and the J gene end by 9 bases; junction bases not matched to a gene: 7. The CDR3 is 15 residues long. Germline assignment: CDR1 SGHDN and CDR2 FVKESK. CDR3: CASSQVLAGKGEQFF. The CDR3 DNA sequence: TGTGCCAGCAGCCAAGTTCTAGCGGGAAAGGGTGAGCAGTTCTTC.

The genes are TRBV2 and TRBJ1-1, with D possibly matching TRBD1 (5 bases). The CDR3 has 13 amino acids. V was clipped by 6 bases and J by 2 bases, with 10 bases between them. Germline lookup yields CDR1 SNHLY and CDR2 FYNNEI. The CDR3 coding sequence is TGTGCCAGCAGGACACAGGTAAACACTGAAGCTTTCTTT. This encodes CASRTQVNTEAFF.

This clonotype showed up many times. The V gene is TRBV12-3 or TRBV12-4, the J gene TRBJ2-2, with D tentatively TRBD1 (7 bases). The ends were cut back, 4 bases at V and 9 bases at J, with 12 bases in the middle. The CDR3 runs to 13 residues. The CDR3 coding sequence is TGTGCCAGCAGTTCCAGGGGGGATCGGGAGCTGTTTTTT. Protein product: CASSSRGDRELFF.

This clonotype was counted many times. The rearrangement uses TRBV9 and TRBJ2-3; no firm D call. V dropped 0 bases and J dropped 0 bases, with 5 bases sitting between them. Germline assignment: CDR1 SGDLS and CDR2 YYNGEE. CDR3 length: 14 residues. DNA of the CDR3: TGTGCCAGCAGCGTAGGCGGAAGCACAGATACGCAGTATTTT. This sequence encodes CASSVGGSTDTQYF.

This clonotype came up many times. The chain combines TRBV7-2 with TRBJ1-5; no firm D call. CDR3 length: 15 amino acids. Trimming removed 1 base at V and 4 bases at J, with 11 bases between. CDR1 and CDR2 (germline): SGHTA, FQGNSA. In nucleotides, the CDR3 is TGTGCCAGCAGCTTAGGGCGCCCAGTAAATCAGCCCCAGCATTTT. Protein product: CASSLGRPVNQPQHF.

V usage is TRBV7-3 and J usage is TRBJ2-5; possible D gene TRBD2, 5 bases. Germline-derived CDR1 and CDR2 are SGHTA and FQGTGA. Trimming shortened V by 4 bases and J by 3 bases, and 9 bases separated the two germline ends. The length of the CDR3 is 13 residues. The CDR3 DNA follows: TGTGCCAGCAGCTCGGGAATTAAAGAGACCCAGTACTTC. This translates into CASSSGIKETQYF. The entire variable domain, with the rest obtained from reference TRBV7-3 and TRBJ2-5, is as follows: GAGVSQTPSNKVTEKGKYVELRCDPISGHTALYWYRQSLGQGPEFLIYFQGTGAADDSGLPNDRFFAVRPEGSVSTLKIQRTERGDSAVYLCASSSGIKETQYFGPGTRLLVL.